This T cell receptor (beta chain) was found in a study of graft-versus-host responses after intestinal transplantation. In the study overall: For about three years after anti-thymocyte globulin induction, all recipients took tacrolimus and steroids. Study-wide results and limits: Some patients had graft-donor T cell macrochimerism, and their allografts showed high graft-versus-host to host-versus-graft clonal ratios. Researchers found GvH clones in recipient marrow, and some showed up first in ileum or blood. Declines in HvG clones occurring early post-transplant were associated with peak circulating GvH clone levels.

Note on this clone: Its cognate antigen is unknown.

This CDR3 has 16 residues. Germline trimming cut 3 bases from V and 3 bases from J; bases unmatched to any gene: 12. Germline CDR1 GTSNPN, CDR2 SVGIG (reference sequence). The assay was immunoSEQ multiplex PCR, and TCRdb's table has in-frame clones only and misses some. The table lists approximately 90,000 clones, 85% to 95% of them singletons. The specimen comprised unstimulated CD8+ T cells sorted from spleen or lymph node cells, sampled before transplant. V is TRBV30 and J is TRBJ1-2, with 8 bases lining up with TRBD1. The TCR comes from a human donor who was the organ donor for an intestinal transplant. CDR3 amino acids: CAWRPGTGHFYYGYTF. In DNA, the CDR3 is TGTGCCTGGAGACCCGGGACAGGTCATTTCTACTATGGCTACACCTTC.